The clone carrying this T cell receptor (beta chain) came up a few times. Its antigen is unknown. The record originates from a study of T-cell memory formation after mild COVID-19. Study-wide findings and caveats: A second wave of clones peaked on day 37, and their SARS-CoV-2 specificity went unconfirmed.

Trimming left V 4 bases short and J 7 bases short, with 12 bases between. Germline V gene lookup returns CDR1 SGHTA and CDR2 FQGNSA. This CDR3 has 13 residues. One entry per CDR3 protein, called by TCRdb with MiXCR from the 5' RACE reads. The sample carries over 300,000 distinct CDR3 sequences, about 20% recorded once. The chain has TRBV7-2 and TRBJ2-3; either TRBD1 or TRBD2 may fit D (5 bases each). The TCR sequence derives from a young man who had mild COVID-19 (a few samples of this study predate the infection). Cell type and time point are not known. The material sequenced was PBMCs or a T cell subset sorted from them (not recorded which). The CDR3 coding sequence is TGTGCCAGCAGCTACGCCGGGACCTATACGCAGTATTTT. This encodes CASSYAGTYTQYF.